This section outlines one T cell receptor beta chain sequence together with its context. Its antigen is still unknown. No clone much larger than this one lies a single base away; base qualities are absent. The sample comes from a study of blood T cell repertoires in COVID-19 (dated by TCRdb to the early 2020s). About the full investigation: Samples covering the acute and convalescent phases of COVID-19 were provided by collaborators in the United States, Italy and Spain. The samples were drawn from the first 160 participants of the ongoing ImmuneRACE study and from over a thousand subjects provided by 6 global collaborators. The material from the prospective study consisted of cDNA or gDNA derived from T cells, B-cell-depleted T cells, or PBMCs. Subjects who had been exposed to COVID-19, were actively infected with it, or had recovered from it provided the deeply sampled blood TCRbeta repertoires that made up the dataset. Where HLA class I and class II types were available, the types were taken from metadata supplied by the sample provider, not from assay-based typing. The repertoires were released in a freely available public database intended as a resource for research on the immune response to SARS-CoV-2. A de-identified subject ID, COVID-19 status, age in years and sex were almost always included in the sample metadata.

Collaborating institutions collected whole blood in K2EDTA tubes following their own protocols. For TCRbeta analysis, collaborators shipped samples as frozen whole blood, isolated PBMCs, or DNA extracted from either of those sample types. The CDR3 spans 18 residues, from the cysteine through the phenylalanine. Only the CDR3 part of the read is kept: 54 bases, read in frame from the first base. V ends up 6 bases short and J 1 base short, with an unmatched junction base count of 8. In the germline V gene (reference sequence), CDR1 corresponds to MNHEY and CDR2 to SMNVEV. The immunoSEQ Assay, a bias-controlled multiplex PCR, was used to amplify TCRbeta CDR3 regions from genomic DNA. Per the authors' processing: Nucleated cell counts per sample were estimated from amplification of reference gene primers within the assay. Sequence reads were collapsed and filtered to measure the absolute abundance of every unique TCRbeta CDR3 rearrangement. For each sample, productive Simpson clonality was calculated as the square root of Simpson's diversity index across productive rearrangements. This immuneACCESS table, as held by TCRdb, lists in-frame sequences with V and J called but not all clones. Of the missing ones, under half trace to an unresolved V gene in checked studies; the others have no known cause. V and J calls and clone size follow that table, whereas D and trimming were derived from the DNA. The table for this sample lists fewer than 350,000 clones; around 85% of them were counted only once. The ten largest clones take up approximately 4.1% of the sample.

Study-wide conclusions, independent of this receptor: The quantity of clinical and demographic metadata differed by source and by participant and was supplied without curation.

The rearranged chain carries TRBV27 and TRBJ2-1; 14 central bases correspond to TRBD2. This receptor was taken from a woman between 45 and 65 years old with active or convalescent COVID-19. Sequencing was done on a sample of peripheral blood. The DNA is as follows: TGTGCCAGCAGCCCGGGACTAGCGGGAGTCAGGTCCTACAATGAGCAGTTCTTC. This translates into CASSPGLAGVRSYNEQFF.